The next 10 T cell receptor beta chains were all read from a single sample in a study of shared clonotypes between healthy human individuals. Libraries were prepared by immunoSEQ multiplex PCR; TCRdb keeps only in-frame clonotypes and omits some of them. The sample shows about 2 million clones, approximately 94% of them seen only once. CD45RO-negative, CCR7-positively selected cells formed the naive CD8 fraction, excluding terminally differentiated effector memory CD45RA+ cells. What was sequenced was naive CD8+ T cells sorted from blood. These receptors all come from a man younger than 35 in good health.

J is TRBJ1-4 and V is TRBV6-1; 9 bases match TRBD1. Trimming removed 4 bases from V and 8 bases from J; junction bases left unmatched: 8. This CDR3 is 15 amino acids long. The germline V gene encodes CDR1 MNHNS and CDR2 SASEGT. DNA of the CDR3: TGTGCCAGCAGTGTACCGGGACAGGGCGGCGAAAAACTGTTTTTT. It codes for CASSVPGQGGEKLFF.

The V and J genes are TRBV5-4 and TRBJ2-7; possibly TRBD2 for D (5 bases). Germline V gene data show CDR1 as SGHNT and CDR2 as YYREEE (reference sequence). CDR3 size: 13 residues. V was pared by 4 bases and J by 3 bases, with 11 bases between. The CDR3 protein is CASSTGLDYEQYF. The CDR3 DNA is TGTGCCAGCAGCACCGGACTGGACTACGAGCAGTACTTC.

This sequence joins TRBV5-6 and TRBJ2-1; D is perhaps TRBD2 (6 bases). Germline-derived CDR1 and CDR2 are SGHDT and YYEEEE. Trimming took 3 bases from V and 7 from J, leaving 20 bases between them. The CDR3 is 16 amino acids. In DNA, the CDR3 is TGTGCCAGCAGCTCCCCCGGGACTCCTAGACAGAATGAGCAGTTCTTC. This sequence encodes CASSSPGTPRQNEQFF.

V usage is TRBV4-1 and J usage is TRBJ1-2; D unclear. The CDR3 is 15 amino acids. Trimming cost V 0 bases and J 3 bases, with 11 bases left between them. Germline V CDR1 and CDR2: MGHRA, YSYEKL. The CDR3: CASSQEWGEDYGYTF. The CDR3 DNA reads TGCGCCAGCAGCCAAGAGTGGGGTGAAGACTATGGCTACACCTTC.

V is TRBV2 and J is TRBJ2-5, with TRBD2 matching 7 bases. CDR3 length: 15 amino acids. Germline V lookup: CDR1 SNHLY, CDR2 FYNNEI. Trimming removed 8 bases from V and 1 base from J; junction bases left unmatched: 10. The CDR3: CASWEGSGAQETQYF. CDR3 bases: TGTGCCAGCTGGGAGGGTAGTGGGGCCCAAGAGACCCAGTACTTC.

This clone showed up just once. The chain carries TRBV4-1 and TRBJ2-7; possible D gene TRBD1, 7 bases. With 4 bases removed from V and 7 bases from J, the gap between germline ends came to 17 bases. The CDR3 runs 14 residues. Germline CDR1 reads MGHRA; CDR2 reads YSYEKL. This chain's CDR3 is CASSPAGGHPEQYF. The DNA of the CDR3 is TGCGCCAGCAGCCCAGCAGGGGGGCACCCTGAGCAGTACTTC.

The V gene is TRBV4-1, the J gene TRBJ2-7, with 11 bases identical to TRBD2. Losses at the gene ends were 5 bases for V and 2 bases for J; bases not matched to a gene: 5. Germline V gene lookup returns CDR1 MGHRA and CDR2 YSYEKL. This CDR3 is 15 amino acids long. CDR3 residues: CASSYGTSGTYEQYF. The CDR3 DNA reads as TGCGCCAGCAGCTATGGGACTAGCGGAACCTACGAGCAGTACTTC.

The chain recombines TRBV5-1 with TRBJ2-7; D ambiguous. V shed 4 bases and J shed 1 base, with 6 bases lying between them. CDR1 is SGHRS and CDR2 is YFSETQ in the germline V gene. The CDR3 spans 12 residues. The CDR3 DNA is TGCGCCAGCAGCGCAGATTCCTACGAGCAGTACTTC. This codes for CASSADSYEQYF.

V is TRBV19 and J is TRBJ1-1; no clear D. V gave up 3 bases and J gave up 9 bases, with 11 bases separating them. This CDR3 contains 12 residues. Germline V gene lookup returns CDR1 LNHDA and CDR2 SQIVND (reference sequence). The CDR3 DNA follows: TGTGCCAGTAGTATGAACCTAGCCCAAGCTTTCTTT. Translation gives CASSMNLAQAFF.

CDR3 bases: TGCGCCAGCAGCCAACTTCTACTGAGTGAGCAGTACTTC. Amino acids: CASSQLLLSEQYF. The chain couples TRBV4-1 to TRBJ2-7; D gene unclear. The CDR3 sequence is 13 residues long. Looked up from germline, CDR1 is MGHRA and CDR2 is YSYEKL. Trimming pared 2 bases from V and 7 bases from J, leaving 12 bases between.